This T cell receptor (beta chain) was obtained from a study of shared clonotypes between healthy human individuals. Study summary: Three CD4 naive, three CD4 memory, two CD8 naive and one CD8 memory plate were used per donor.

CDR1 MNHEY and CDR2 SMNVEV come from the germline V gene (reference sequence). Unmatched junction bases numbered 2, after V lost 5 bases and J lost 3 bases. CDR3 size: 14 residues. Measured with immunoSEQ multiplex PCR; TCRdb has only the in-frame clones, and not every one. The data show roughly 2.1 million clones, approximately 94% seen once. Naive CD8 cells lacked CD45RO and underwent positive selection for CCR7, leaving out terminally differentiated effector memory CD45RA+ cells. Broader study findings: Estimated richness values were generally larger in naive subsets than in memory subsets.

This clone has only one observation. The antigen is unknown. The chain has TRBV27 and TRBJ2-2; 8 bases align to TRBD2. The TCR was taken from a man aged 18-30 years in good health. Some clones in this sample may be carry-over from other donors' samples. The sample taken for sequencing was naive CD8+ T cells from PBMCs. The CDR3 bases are TGTGCCAGCAGTCTTAGCGGGGACACCGGGGAGCTGTTTTTT. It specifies CASSLSGDTGELFF.